Below, one TCR beta chain is given with its context. Antigen specificity is unknown. TCRdb keeps only in-frame clones here, not all; method: immunoSEQ multiplex PCR. The sample has about 47,000 clones, approximately 80% seen once. This specimen belongs to a study of PD-1 blockade in classical Hodgkin lymphoma. Findings of the study overall: A reduction in baseline TCR diversity was reportedly seen in newly diagnosed patients relative to healthy donors. With CD4+ cells, TCR diversity rose significantly by C4D1, but not with CD8+ cells.

Germline CDR1 and CDR2: SGHAT and FQNNGV. This CDR3 contains 13 residues. V dropped 0 bases and J dropped 7 bases, with 10 bases sitting between them. The time point is: cycle 4 day 1 (C4D1), after about 6 weeks of nivolumab. Brentuximab vedotin exposure varied, and every patient relapsed after autologous stem cell transplantation. This material consisted of peripheral blood mononuclear cells (PBMCs), taken before the fourth cycle of nivolumab. This sequence joins TRBV11-2 and TRBJ2-7; D remains unclear. The clonotype comes from a human donor with classical Hodgkin lymphoma. CDR3 sequence (DNA): TGTGCCAGCAGCTTAGATGCTATAGGGGAGCAGTACTTC. This codes for CASSLDAIGEQYF.